This T cell receptor beta chain was found in a study of breast tumors, draining lymph nodes, adjacent tissues. Breast cancer patients provided tissue from their axillary draining lymph nodes. Germline V CDR1 and CDR2: MNHEY, SMNVEV (reference sequence). The germline V and J ends were trimmed by 7 bases and 2 bases, with 16 bases remaining between them. This CDR3 has 15 residues. Notes on the study in general: Findings are consistent with lymph node origin and intratumoral expansion of most tumor T cells.

This clonotype was recorded at least ten times. Its target is unknown. Via MiXCR, TCRdb re-called the multiplex PCR reads, giving one row per CDR3 protein. The data show approximately 130,000 distinct CDR3 sequences, with 21% seen just once and 2% to 2.5% held by the top ten. Sequences were obtained from axillary lymph node tissue. The chain combines TRBV27 with TRBJ2-3; the D is unclear. The receptor was derived from a female donor with breast cancer. Some clones in this sample may be carry-over from other donors' samples. The CDR3 DNA is TGTGCCAGCACCCCGCTAGTGGGGAACACAGATACGCAGTATTTT. Encoded protein: CASTPLVGNTDTQYF.